Sequencing of this T cell receptor (beta chain) was carried out in a study of blood T cell repertoires in COVID-19. Study summary: Samples came from the United States, Italy and Spain, spanning acute and convalescent COVID-19.

The CDR3 has 14 residues. The ends were cut back, 5 bases at V and 5 bases at J, with 13 bases in the middle. The germline V gene encodes CDR1 PRHDT and CDR2 FYEKMQ (reference sequence). Methods used by the authors: Amplified reference gene primers provided the basis for estimating nucleated cell counts. Produced via immunoSEQ multiplex PCR; TCRdb's table is partial and in-frame only. The V and J calls and clone size were taken over from that table, and D and trimming were inferred from the DNA. Of approximately 150,000 clones listed, over 90% are singletons. V is TRBV13 and J is TRBJ2-1, with a tentative D call TRBD2 (7 bases). Sequencing used peripheral blood. The clonotype was recovered from a woman in her fifties or sixties with COVID-19, enrolled during active disease. CDR3 in DNA: TGTGCCAGCAGCGTGAGGGGGGGGCACAATGAGCAGTTCTTC. This translates into CASSVRGGHNEQFF.